The next 26 T cell receptor beta chains were all read from a single sample in a study of cytotoxic CD8 clonotypes in ibrutinib-treated CLL. The assay was immunoSEQ multiplex PCR, and TCRdb's table has in-frame clones only and misses some. This sample has some 150,000 clones; around three quarters occur once, and the top ten carry about 29%. Here the sequenced sample was PBMCs, taken after 12 months of ibrutinib treatment. Receptors were obtained from a human donor with chronic lymphocytic leukemia.

This chain joins TRBV5-1 and TRBJ2-3, with D possibly TRBD2 on 6 matching bases. Deletions cut 4 bases from V and 4 bases from J, with 10 bases between. The germline V gene encodes CDR1 SGHRS and CDR2 YFSETQ. The CDR3 is 13 residues long. CDR3 nucleotide sequence: TGCGCCAGCAGCAGTACGGGGGCAGATACGCAGTATTTT. This sequence encodes CASSSTGADTQYF.

This CDR3 reads CASSFTRGHYGYTF. The DNA for the CDR3 is TGTGCCAGCAGCTTCACCAGGGGCCACTATGGCTACACCTTC. This chain connects TRBV5-8 to TRBJ1-2; D possibly corresponds to TRBD1 (6 bases). Germline V gene sequence: CDR1 SGHTS, CDR2 YDEGEE. The CDR3 is made up of 14 amino acids. V lost 2 bases and J 3 bases, leaving 11 bases between the germline ends.

This clone was picked up a small number of times. The rearrangement links TRBV6-1 to TRBJ2-1; 14 positions match TRBD2. CDR1 is MNHNS and CDR2 is SASEGT in the germline V gene. With V trimmed by 7 bases and J by 8 bases, 7 bases remained unmatched. CDR3 length equals 15 residues. CDR3 coding DNA: TGTGCCAGCAACCAAGGGACTAGCGGGAGTGATGAGCAGTTCTTC. Encoded protein: CASNQGTSGSDEQFF.

This clone appeared once. The genes are TRBV7-8 and TRBJ2-2, with a weak D call TRBD2 (5 bases). CDR3 length equals 16 residues. V was cut by 5 bases and J by 5 bases, with 18 bases left in between. The germline V gene encodes CDR1 SGHVS and CDR2 FQNEAQ. The CDR3 protein is CASSANPPTGTGELFF. DNA for the CDR3: TGTGCCAGCAGCGCAAACCCACCGACGGGAACCGGGGAGCTGTTTTTT.

V usage is TRBV6-6 and J usage is TRBJ1-1; the D is unclear. V lost 2 bases and J 1 base, leaving 8 bases between the germline ends. The CDR3 is 14 amino acids. The germline CDR1 and CDR2 sequences are MNHNY and SVGAGI (reference sequence). The CDR3 DNA sequence: TGTGCCAGCAGTTACACATCCTGGAACACTGAAGCTTTCTTT. This codes for CASSYTSWNTEAFF.

Here the CDR3 DNA reads TGCGCCAGCAGCCAGTTGGTAGGGGATACGCAGTATTTT. Translating it yields CASSQLVGDTQYF. This chain links TRBV4-1 with TRBJ2-3; no definite D call. The CDR3 has 13 amino acids. CDR1 is MGHRA and CDR2 is YSYEKL in the germline V gene. Trimming removed 3 bases at V and 6 bases at J, with 10 bases between.

This clone occurred many times. The chain recombines TRBV7-8 with TRBJ1-1; D uncertain. The ends were cut back, 8 bases at V and 3 bases at J, with 16 bases in the middle. From germline, CDR1 is SGHVS and CDR2 FQNEAQ. This CDR3 has 14 residues. CDR3 residues: CASGVATSDTEAFF. DNA for the CDR3: TGTGCCAGCGGGGTCGCAACATCTGACACTGAAGCTTTCTTT.

The rearrangement uses TRBV28 and TRBJ2-1; D is uncertain. V was cut by 8 bases and J by 8 bases, with 19 bases left in between. There are 14 residues in the CDR3. The V gene's germline CDR1 is MDHEN and CDR2 SYDVKM. The CDR3 is CASGIPAPWHEQFF. The CDR3 DNA reads as TGTGCCAGCGGAATCCCTGCCCCGTGGCATGAGCAGTTCTTC.

A single count supports this clone. The chain recombines TRBV5-1 with TRBJ1-2, with D tentatively TRBD1 (6 bases). V was pared by 3 bases and J by 7 bases, with 16 bases between. There are 14 residues in the CDR3. The germline gives CDR1 SGHRS, CDR2 YFSETQ. The CDR3 spells CASSYTPGDGGYTF. CDR3 DNA: TGCGCCAGCAGCTACACCCCAGGGGATGGTGGCTACACCTTC.

This clone showed up just a few times. The chain couples TRBV27 to TRBJ1-1; possibly TRBD1 for D (5 bases). CDR1 and CDR2 (germline): MNHEY, SMNVEV (reference sequence). This CDR3 spans 12 amino acids. The ends were cut back, 11 bases at V and 7 bases at J, with 17 bases in the middle. The CDR3 region is CAGPGNILEAFF. The DNA of the CDR3 is TGTGCCGGTCCAGGGAACATCCTTGAAGCTTTCTTT.

The chain links TRBV5-4 to TRBJ1-1; possible D gene TRBD1, 6 bases. Germline lookup yields CDR1 SGHNT and CDR2 YYREEE (reference sequence). The CDR3 is 16 residues long. The V end lost 1 base, the J end lost 0 bases, and 13 bases lay between the germline ends. CDR3 nucleotides: TGTGCCAGCAGCTTGTTTTCAGGGGCGATGAACACTGAAGCTTTCTTT. It specifies CASSLFSGAMNTEAFF.

The chain joins TRBV19 to TRBJ1-3, with D perhaps matching TRBD1 (5 bases). Germline-derived CDR1 and CDR2 are LNHDA and SQIVND (reference sequence). Between the trimmed V and J ends, which lost 7 bases and 0 bases, there was a span of 13 bases. CDR3 size: 15 residues. Here the CDR3 DNA reads TGTGCCAGTAATAGACAGTTCAGCTCTGGAAACACCATATATTTT. Amino acids: CASNRQFSSGNTIYF.

The CDR3 sequence is CASGLFEGARAFF. The DNA for the CDR3 is TGTGCTAGTGGTTTGTTCGAGGGTGCGAGGGCTTTCTTT. The chain recombines TRBV12-5 with TRBJ1-1; D is unresolved. This CDR3 has 13 residues. Germline V lookup: CDR1 LGHNT, CDR2 FRNRAP. V was cut by 2 bases and J by 11 bases, with 15 bases left in between.

There are a few counts of this clone. The chain carries TRBV11-2 and TRBJ2-1, with no clear D. Germline CDR1 SGHAT, CDR2 FQNNGV. V was clipped by 3 bases and J by 2 bases, with 2 bases between them. The CDR3 sequence is 12 residues long. CDR3 nucleotides: TGTGCCAGCAGCTTGCCCTACAATGAGCAGTTCTTC. Translating gives CASSLPYNEQFF.

The chain recombines TRBV7-6 with TRBJ2-5; D remains unclear. Per the germline V gene, CDR1 is SGHVS and CDR2 is FNYEAQ. The V end lost 5 bases, the J end lost 3 bases, and 13 bases lay between the germline ends. The CDR3 runs to 14 residues. CDR3 coding DNA: TGTGCCAGCAGCCTCCGGGCCAACAAAGAGACCCAGTACTTC. It is translated as CASSLRANKETQYF.

The chain combines TRBV18 with TRBJ1-3; D is ambiguous. The germline V and J ends were trimmed by 0 bases and 4 bases, with 10 bases remaining between them. This CDR3 has 15 amino acids. CDR1 KGHSH and CDR2 LQKENI come from the germline V gene. CDR3 DNA sequence: TGTGCCAGCTCACCACCTGCAGGAGGAGGAAACACCATATATTTT. Translated: CASSPPAGGGNTIYF.

CDR3: CASRGTGFNEKLFF. The CDR3 DNA follows: TGTGCCAGCCGCGGGACAGGGTTTAATGAAAAACTGTTTTTT. The chain recombines TRBV7-2 with TRBJ1-4; 9 bases agree with TRBD1. J gave up 4 bases and V 8 bases, and 5 bases lay outside the gene matches. Per germline, CDR1 SGHTA and CDR2 FQGNSA. The CDR3 is made up of 14 amino acids.

This clone has just one count. This chain joins TRBV18 and TRBJ2-3, with D perhaps given as TRBD1 or TRBD2 (5 bases each). Trimming took 3 bases from V and 5 from J, leaving 15 bases between them. This CDR3 has 15 residues. Germline lookup yields CDR1 KGHSH and CDR2 LQKENI. CDR3 amino acids: CASSPTFGGEDTQYF. In DNA, the CDR3 is TGTGCCAGCTCACCTACGTTTGGGGGTGAAGATACGCAGTATTTT.

The chain joins TRBV28 to TRBJ2-7, with 8 bases identical to TRBD1. Germline loops: CDR1 MDHEN, CDR2 SYDVKM. This CDR3 is 15 amino acids long. The V and J ends lost 6 bases and 0 bases, in that order; junction bases with no gene match: 7. CDR3 coding DNA: TGTGCCAGCAGCCCGCCCGGGACAGGCTCCTACGAGCAGTACTTC. Protein product: CASSPPGTGSYEQYF.

The gene calls are TRBV9 and TRBJ2-3; perhaps D is TRBD1 or TRBD2 (5 bases each). Per the germline V gene, CDR1 is SGDLS and CDR2 is YYNGEE. Trimming removed 1 base at V and 2 bases at J, with 11 bases between. This CDR3 is 15 amino acids long. CDR3 protein: CASSVIGTSTDTQYF. The CDR3 region has the DNA TGTGCCAGCAGCGTAATAGGGACCTCCACAGATACGCAGTATTTT.

The J gene is TRBJ2-1, the V gene TRBV27; TRBD1 aligns across 9 bases. CDR1 MNHEY and CDR2 SMNVEV come from the germline V gene (reference sequence). V shed 1 base and J 7 bases; nucleotides not matched to a gene: 11. CDR3 length: 17 amino acids. CDR3 loop: CASSLFYGTGSYNEQFF. The CDR3 nucleotides read TGTGCCAGCAGTTTATTTTACGGGACAGGGTCTTATAATGAGCAGTTCTTC.

V is TRBV6-5 and J is TRBJ2-1, with TRBD1 as a possible D gene (7 bases). This CDR3 comprises 15 residues. Germline V CDR1 and CDR2: MNHEY, SVGAGI. V shed 2 bases and J shed 0 bases, with 8 bases lying between them. The chain's CDR3 is CASSYQGGSYNEQFF. DNA of the CDR3: TGTGCCAGCAGTTACCAGGGGGGCTCCTACAATGAGCAGTTCTTC.

The V and J genes are TRBV2 and TRBJ2-7; TRBD2 might be the D (7 bases). Germline CDR1 reads SNHLY; CDR2 reads FYNNEI. Trimming removed 8 bases at V and 5 bases at J, with 16 bases between. CDR3 length: 13 residues. The CDR3 DNA reads TGTGCCAGCTGGGGGCTAGCGGACCACGAGCAGTACTTC. Translating it yields CASWGLADHEQYF.

This clone was seen just once. V usage is TRBV4-3 and J usage is TRBJ1-5; the D gene is possibly TRBD1 (6 bases). The CDR3 has 16 residues. V was shortened by 0 bases and J by 7 bases, with 16 bases between the two germline ends. Germline CDR1 LGHNA, CDR2 YSLEER. CDR3 sequence: CASSQEASAQGQPQHF. The CDR3 bases are TGCGCCAGCAGCCAAGAGGCATCGGCTCAGGGGCAGCCCCAGCATTTT.

This clone was found once. The chain combines TRBV2 with TRBJ2-4, with TRBD1 matching over 10 bases. The CDR3 totals 15 residues. The J segment lost 1 base and the V segment lost 8 bases, leaving 5 bases of the junction unmatched. Germline V gene lookup returns CDR1 SNHLY and CDR2 FYNNEI. CDR3 region: CASSDRGDAKNIQYF. In DNA form, the CDR3 reads TGTGCCAGCTCGGACAGGGGGGACGCCAAAAACATTCAGTACTTC.

The gene calls are TRBV5-1 and TRBJ2-7; possible D gene TRBD1, 6 bases. Trimming stripped 4 bases from V and 2 bases from J, with 10 bases between. CDR1 and CDR2 (germline): SGHRS, YFSETQ. This CDR3 has 13 residues. CDR3 amino acids: CASSVPGAYEQYF. CDR3 DNA sequence: TGCGCCAGCAGCGTCCCAGGGGCCTACGAGCAGTACTTC.